A selection of T cell receptor beta chains follows, all from one sample in a study of T cell responses to AZD1222 COVID-19 vaccine. Data came from immunoSEQ multiplex PCR; TCRdb stores just in-frame clones and leaves some out. The table includes around 80,000 clones, roughly 85% detected once. The sample was peripheral blood, taken 28 days after the second AZD1222 dose. These receptors originate from an adult who received the AZD1222 COVID-19 vaccine. Each CDR3 is given with its conserved first and last residue. D genes are given only for firm matches. Some rows have no size entry. The others give once, few or many, or a class for an expanded clone.

clone size,V gene,D gene,J gene,CDR3 protein,CDR3 DNA
NA,TRBV3-1/TRBV3-2,NA,TRBJ2-1,CASSQEGWGQFF,TGTGCCAGCAGCCAAGAAGGCTGGGGGCAGTTCTTC
NA,TRBV9,NA,TRBJ2-3,CASSVGSGGLLTTDTQYF,TGTGCCAGCAGCGTAGGTTCCGGGGGCCTGCTAACGACAGATACGCAGTATTTT
NA,TRBV2,TRBD2,TRBJ2-3,CASTYASGGGDTQYF,TGTGCCAGCACTTATGCTAGCGGGGGTGGGGATACGCAGTATTTT
NA,TRBV21-1,NA,TRBJ2-7,CASSNGDRESYEQYF,TGTGCCAGCAGCAATGGGGACAGGGAATCCTACGAGCAGTACTTC
once,TRBV11-2,NA,TRBJ1-6,CASSLKGNSPLHF,TGTGCCAGCAGCTTAAAGGGAAATTCACCCCTCCACTTT
NA,TRBV6-9,NA,TRBJ2-2,CASSFTGSEHQLANTGELFF,TGTGCCAGCAGTTTTACTGGGTCCGAGCACCAATTAGCGAACACCGGGGAGCTGTTTTTT
NA,TRBV10-3,NA,TRBJ1-3,CAISRGSGNTIYF,TGTGCCATCAGTCGGGGCTCTGGAAACACCATATATTTT
NA,TRBV15,NA,TRBJ2-1,CATSRDGGSSYNEQFF,TGTGCCACCAGCAGAGATGGGGGTAGCTCCTACAATGAGCAGTTCTTC
NA,TRBV28,TRBD1,TRBJ1-5,CASSPPGGGGQPQHF,TGTGCCAGCAGTCCCCCGGGAGGGGGCGGCCAGCCCCAGCATTTT
many,TRBV7-8,NA,TRBJ1-5,CASSRGEAQPQHF,TGTGCCAGCAGCAGAGGGGAGGCACAGCCCCAGCATTTT
once,TRBV19,NA,TRBJ1-6,CASSIDDEISPLHF,TGTGCCAGTAGTATAGATGACGAAATTTCACCCCTCCACTTT
NA,TRBV18,NA,TRBJ1-5,CASSPTRGYQPQHF,TGTGCCAGCTCACCAACAAGGGGGTATCAGCCCCAGCATTTT
NA,TRBV28,TRBD1,TRBJ1-2,CASSEPRGWTGGASNYGYTF,TGTGCCAGCAGCGAACCCCGTGGTTGGACAGGGGGGGCCTCTAACTATGGCTACACCTTC
NA,TRBV19,NA,TRBJ1-5,CASSSSGNQPQHF,TGTGCCAGTAGTTCCTCGGGCAATCAGCCCCAGCATTTT
NA,TRBV10-1,NA,TRBJ1-5,CASSEGQLNQPQHF,TGCGCCAGCAGTGAAGGACAGCTTAATCAGCCCCAGCATTTT
NA,TRBV5-1,NA,TRBJ2-6,CASSLAGSGANVLTF,TGCGCCAGCAGCTTGGCTGGGAGTGGGGCCAACGTCCTGACTTTC
once,TRBV9,NA,TRBJ1-6,CASSPRPSDNSPLHF,TGTGCCAGCAGCCCGAGGCCCAGTGATAATTCACCCCTCCACTTT
NA,TRBV5-4,NA,TRBJ1-1,CASSSNSGLQAFF,TGTGCCAGCAGCTCAAACTCAGGGCTCCAAGCTTTCTTT
NA,TRBV28,NA,TRBJ1-1,CASSLDLQAAFF,TGTGCCAGCAGTTTGGATCTTCAGGCGGCTTTCTTT
NA,TRBV18,NA,TRBJ2-7,CASSRDATGGEQYF,TGTGCCAGCTCTCGGGACGCCACCGGTGGCGAGCAGTACTTC
NA,TRBV2,NA,TRBJ1-2,CASSDWVTGQKDGYTF,TGTGCCAGCAGTGATTGGGTAACAGGACAAAAGGATGGCTACACCTTC